This T cell receptor beta chain was captured in a study of blood T cell repertoires in COVID-19. Study-level information: Spain, Italy and the United States supplied samples that represented acute and convalescent COVID-19. Sources were T cells, B-cell-depleted T cells, or PBMCs; the material itself was cDNA or gDNA.

The germline CDR1 and CDR2 sequences are SGDLS and YYNGEE. There are 14 residues in the CDR3. Trimming shortened V by 3 bases and J by 4 bases, and 12 bases separated the two germline ends. Original processing methods: By means of reference gene primer amplification, nucleated cell counts were estimated. Profiling relied on immunoSEQ multiplex PCR, and the TCRdb table lists in-frame clones only, not all of them. V and J calls and clone size are those listed in that table; D and trimming were worked out from the DNA. The sample shows approximately 75,000 clones, around 80% of them seen only once. The receptor was isolated from a woman aged 45-59 years with acute or convalescent COVID-19. V usage is TRBV9 and J usage is TRBJ2-3; D possibly corresponds to TRBD1 (5 bases). The sample taken for sequencing was peripheral blood. The CDR3 spells CASSADPRADTQYF. The CDR3 region has the DNA TGTGCCAGCAGCGCTGACCCCAGGGCAGATACGCAGTATTTT.